This T cell receptor beta chain was sequenced during a study of blood T cell repertoires in COVID-19. Study context: T cells, B-cell-depleted T cells, or PBMCs supplied cDNA or gDNA.

This CDR3 region has 12 residues. Trimming cost V 4 bases and J 3 bases; bases outside gene matches: 1. Germline-derived CDR1 and CDR2 are GTSNPN and SVGIG (reference sequence). Per the study methods: Nucleated cell number was recorded as an estimate derived from reference gene primer amplification. Assay used: immunoSEQ multiplex PCR; TCRdb lists only in-frame clones, some missing. For V, J and clone size, that table is used; D and trimming come from the DNA. The table lists around 53,000 clones, about 86% of them singletons, with about 6.5% in the top ten. The specimen sequenced was peripheral blood. The sequence was obtained from an older woman with COVID-19, enrolled during active disease. V gene TRBV30 combines with J gene TRBJ1-1, with 8 nucleotides matching TRBD1. The CDR3 nucleotides are TGTGCCTGGAACAGGGGGGACACTGAAGCTTTCTTT. Amino acids: CAWNRGDTEAFF. Based on the CDR3 plus reference TRBV30 and TRBJ1-1, the full variable domain is SQTIHQWPATLVQPVGSPLSLECTVEGTSNPNLYWYRQAAGRGLQLLFYSVGIGQISSEVPQNLSASRPQDRQFILSSKKLLLSDSGFYLCAWNRGDTEAFFGQGTRLTVV.